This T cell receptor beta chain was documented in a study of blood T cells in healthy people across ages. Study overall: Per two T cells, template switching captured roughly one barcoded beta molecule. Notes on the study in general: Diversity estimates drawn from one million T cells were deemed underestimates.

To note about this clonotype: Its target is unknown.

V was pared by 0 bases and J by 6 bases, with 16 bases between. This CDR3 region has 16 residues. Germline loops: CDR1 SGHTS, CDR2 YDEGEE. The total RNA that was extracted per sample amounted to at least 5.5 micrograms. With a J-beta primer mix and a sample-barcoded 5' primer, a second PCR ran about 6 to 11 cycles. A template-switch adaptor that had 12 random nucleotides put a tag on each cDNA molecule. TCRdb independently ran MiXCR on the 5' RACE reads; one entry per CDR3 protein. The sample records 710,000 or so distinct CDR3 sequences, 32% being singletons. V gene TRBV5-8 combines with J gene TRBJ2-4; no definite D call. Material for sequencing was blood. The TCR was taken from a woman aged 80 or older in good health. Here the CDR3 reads CASSLGRTKSLNIQYF. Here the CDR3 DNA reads TGTGCCAGCAGCTTGGGCCGGACGAAGTCCCTAAACATTCAGTACTTC.